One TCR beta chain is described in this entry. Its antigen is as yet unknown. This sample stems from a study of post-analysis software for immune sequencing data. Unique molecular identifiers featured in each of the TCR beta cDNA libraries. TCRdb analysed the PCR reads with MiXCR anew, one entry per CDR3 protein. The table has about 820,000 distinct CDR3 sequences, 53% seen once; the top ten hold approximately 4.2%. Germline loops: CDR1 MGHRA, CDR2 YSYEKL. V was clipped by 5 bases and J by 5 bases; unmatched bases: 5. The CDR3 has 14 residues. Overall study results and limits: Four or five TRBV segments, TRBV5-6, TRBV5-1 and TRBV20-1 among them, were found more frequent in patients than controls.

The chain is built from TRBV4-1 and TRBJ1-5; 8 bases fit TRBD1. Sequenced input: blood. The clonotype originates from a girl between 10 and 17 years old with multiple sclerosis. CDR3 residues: CASSKTGADQPQHF. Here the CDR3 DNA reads TGCGCCAGCAGCAAGACAGGGGCGGATCAGCCCCAGCATTTT.